What follows describes a single TCR beta chain. The antigen this receptor binds is unknown. The input lacks base qualities; no much larger clone sits a single base away. This record comes from a study of vaccination and CD4 T cells after COVID-19 (dated 2022 in TCRdb). With respect to the entire study: SARS-CoV-2 positivity had been established in the convalescent patients by nasal swab PCR, and mild disease was recorded in several of these patients and severe disease in one. In the convalescent cohort there were six males and four females, among whom were two Hispanic individuals, seven Caucasians, two Asians and one multiracial person. Participants got two doses of the Pfizer-BioNTech BNT162b2 vaccine (n=8) or two doses of the Moderna mRNA-1273 vaccine (n=2). Post-COVID blood samples from convalescent patients were collected a median of around 110 days after diagnosis, with a range of roughly 35 to 170 days. Post-vaccine blood samples were obtained a median of approximately 70 days after the second vaccine dose, with a range of about 14 to 241 days. Overlapping spike peptide pools from SARS-CoV-2 and from the common cold coronaviruses HCoV-NL63, HCoV-OC43 and HCoV-229E were used as culture stimuli. Control cultures received a CEFX viral epitope pool as the positive control, an HIV-1 Nef peptide pool as the negative control, or no peptide. The spike-specific CD4+ TCR repertoire was compared before and after mRNA vaccination in about nine COVID-19 convalescent patients and a handful of infection-naive healthy vaccine recipients. Results and caveats for the whole study, not just this receptor: Among convalescent patients, a median roughly 90% of the SARS-CoV-2-reactive clones seen after vaccination appeared only after vaccination, which suggests priming specific to the vaccine. Although the median number of SARS-CoV-2-reactive clonotypes went up from roughly 23 after infection to approximately 40 after vaccination, the increase was not significant. The study included relatively few convalescent patients and did not analyze early timepoints after natural infection. Nearly all vaccine-specific clones in convalescent patients (304 of 307) were mono-reactive for SARS-CoV-2 spike rather than cross-reactive with common cold coronaviruses.

According to the study, the label for this sample's treatment or condition signals: approximately 9-day PBMC culture with coronavirus spike peptide pools or control peptides (ViraFEST assay). The ViraFEST assay was used in the study, in which antigen-specific T cells were expanded with peptide pools and expanded clonotypes were subsequently identified by TCR sequencing. The convalescent patients' positive SARS-CoV-2 PCR tests were from March to December 2020, which was before the Alpha, Beta and Delta variants emerged in the United States. PBMCs were cultured at about 2 million per well in IMDM supplemented with 5% human AB serum and 10 IU/ml IL-2, with 10 ug/ml peptide pools added. On days 3 and 7, half of the culture medium was replaced with fresh IL-2-containing medium. After approximately 11 days of culture, CD4+ T cells were isolated by negative selection with the EasySep CD4+ T cell isolation kit. Ficoll-Paque Plus gradient centrifugation was used to isolate PBMCs from whole blood, and the isolated PBMCs were then either used fresh or cryopreserved at -140C. In general, triplicate wells were set up for every culture condition.

Looking up the germline V gene (reference sequence) yields CDR1 LNHDA and CDR2 SQIVND. Inclusive of the bounding cysteine and phenylalanine, the CDR3 is 16 residues long. The sequence is cut down to CDR3 DNA, 48 bases in frame from base 1. Deletion took 5 bases off V and 0 bases off J, with a span of 14 bases between the germline ends. Library preparation employed PCR. TCR sequencing of DNA from cultured CD4+ T cells used the Oncomine TCR Beta short-read assay at the Johns Hopkins FTIC core. Genomic DNA was extracted from the cultured CD4+ T cells with the QIAamp micro DNA kit. The Oncomine TCR Beta libraries from cultured CD4+ T cells were pooled using unique dual indexes and then sequenced on an Illumina iSeq 100. The authors' pipeline ran thus. Non-productive sequences were removed, and CDR3s not starting with C, not ending with F or W, or shorter than 7 amino acids were discarded. The MANAFEST web application was used to identify antigen-specific clonotypes by comparing peptide-stimulated wells against reference wells and other culture wells. Positive clones required FDR below 0.05, an odds ratio above 5, and productive frequency above 0.1% in at least two of three replicate wells. Clonotypes that were significantly expanded in both SARS-CoV-2 spike wells and at least one common cold coronavirus spike condition were defined as cross-reactive. Levenshtein distances (stringdist) and unrooted phylogenetic trees (ape) in R version 3.6.1 were used to assess CDR3 homology. The public reads were reanalyzed by TCRdb: fastp trimming at Q25, MiXCR alignment, in-frame beta chains only. Entries are consolidated by CDR3 protein sequence, retaining the most common genes and DNA. TCRdb, rather than the study authors, made the V and J calls. The sample yields more than 20,000 distinct CDR3 sequences; 60% to 75% were counted once. The ten biggest clones cover around 8.9% of the sample.

The sequence was collected from a human donor who had recovered from COVID-19. The chain is made from TRBV19 and TRBJ1-3, with no reliable assignment of the D segment. The source material was CD4+ T cells from blood, cultured in vitro. The nucleotide sequence is TGTGCCAGTAGTCCGACGTGGTCGACCTCTGGAAACACCATATATTTT. It translates to CASSPTWSTSGNTIYF. Joined to the reference TRBV19 and TRBJ1-3 proteins, this CDR3 gives the full variable domain: DGGITQSPKYLFRKEGQNVTLSCEQNLNHDAMYWYRQDPGQGLRLIYYSQIVNDFQKGDIAEGYSVSREKKESFPLTVTSAQKNPTAFYLCASSPTWSTSGNTIYFGEGSWLTVV.